The 32 T cell receptor beta chains listed next were all sequenced from one sample in a study of early T cells in non-severe SARS-CoV-2 infection. TCRdb re-called the 5' RACE reads with MiXCR, one entry per CDR3 protein. The table records around 58,000 distinct CDR3 sequences, roughly 13% of them present only once. Specimen: whole blood. The receptors come from an adult who was a healthcare worker with PCR-confirmed SARS-CoV-2 infection or an uninfected control (not recorded which).

This clonotype was seen ten or more times. V is TRBV18 and J is TRBJ2-5; the D is unclear. The V end lost 3 bases, the J end lost 1 base, and 9 bases lay between the germline ends. This CDR3 comprises 14 residues. In germline, CDR1 is KGHSH, CDR2 LQKENI. CDR3 DNA: TGTGCCAGCTCACCCGCTTACACCCAAGAGACCCAGTACTTC. This gives the protein CASSPAYTQETQYF.

This clonotype appeared a few times. The chain is built from TRBV7-9 and TRBJ2-3; D is undetermined. Germline V gene sequence: CDR1 SEHNR, CDR2 FQNEAQ (reference sequence). This CDR3 is built from 15 residues. The V end was cut by 4 bases, the J end by 0 bases, with 11 bases between. DNA of the CDR3: TGTGCCAGCAGCTCGACTCCTACCAGCACAGATACGCAGTATTTT. This translates into CASSSTPTSTDTQYF.

This clonotype was counted many times. The gene calls are TRBV19 and TRBJ1-5; 9 nucleotides align to TRBD1. CDR1 and CDR2 (germline): LNHDA, SQIVND (reference sequence). The CDR3 contains 16 residues. J was trimmed by 5 bases and V by 3 bases; bases with no gene match: 8. CDR3 amino acids: CASSIPQGAIDQPQHF. CDR3 nucleotides: TGTGCCAGTAGTATCCCACAGGGGGCGATCGATCAGCCCCAGCATTTT.

V usage is TRBV7-8 and J usage is TRBJ1-4; the D is unclear. The CDR3 covers 14 residues. V lost 1 base and J 4 bases, leaving 7 bases between the germline ends. The germline gives CDR1 SGHVS, CDR2 FQNEAQ. DNA of the CDR3: TGTGCCAGCAGCTTAGTCAGCAATAATGAAAAACTGTTTTTT. This gives the protein CASSLVSNNEKLFF.

This chain joins TRBV6-2 or TRBV6-3 and TRBJ1-1; no reliable D call. This CDR3 region has 14 residues. With 6 bases removed from V and 1 base from J, the gap between germline ends came to 12 bases. Germline assignment: CDR1 MNHEY and CDR2 SVGEGT. The CDR3 loop reads CASRSGTKNTEAFF. In DNA form, the CDR3 reads TGTGCCAGCAGGTCGGGCACAAAGAACACTGAAGCTTTCTTT.

V and J are TRBV7-9 and TRBJ2-3; 9 nucleotides align to TRBD1. Germline trimming cut 4 bases from V and 0 bases from J; bases unmatched to any gene: 11. Germline values: CDR1 SEHNR, CDR2 FQNEAQ (reference sequence). The CDR3 sequence is 18 residues long. CDR3 nucleotide sequence: TGTGCCAGCAGCTCAGGAGCCCGGACAGGGGCTAGCACAGATACGCAGTATTTT. Residues: CASSSGARTGASTDTQYF.

This clonotype has a handful of counts. This CDR3 reads CASSVGGPYEQYF. Here the CDR3 DNA reads TGTGCCAGCAGCGTAGGGGGTCCCTACGAGCAGTACTTC. The chain joins TRBV9 to TRBJ2-7; the D is unclear. CDR1 and CDR2 from the germline V gene are SGDLS and YYNGEE. V was pared by 0 bases and J by 2 bases, with 6 bases between. The CDR3 is 13 amino acids.

This clonotype came up a few times. The chain links TRBV28 to TRBJ2-2; TRBD2 matches 8 bases. Germline CDR1 is MDHEN and CDR2 is SYDVKM. The CDR3 runs 15 residues. V lost 8 bases and J lost 3; bases outside the gene matches: 8. This CDR3 reads CASRRGAIDTGELFF. The DNA of the CDR3 is TGTGCCAGCCGGCGGGGGGCAATCGACACCGGGGAGCTGTTTTTT.

This clonotype was seen a few times. The chain links TRBV20-1 to TRBJ1-5; 11 positions match TRBD1. Germline CDR1 and CDR2: DFQATT and SNEGSKA (reference sequence). The length of the CDR3 is 14 residues. Unmatched junction bases numbered 8, after V lost 6 bases and J lost 7 bases. This chain's CDR3 is CSAGDRGVRQPQHF. Written as DNA, the CDR3 is TGCAGTGCCGGGGACAGGGGGGTTCGGCAGCCCCAGCATTTT.

This clonotype was counted at least ten times. V usage is TRBV15 and J usage is TRBJ2-5; D perhaps matches TRBD2 (6 bases). V lost 0 bases and J 5 bases, leaving 16 bases between the germline ends. This CDR3 is 16 amino acids long. Looked up from germline, CDR1 is LNHNV and CDR2 is YYDKDF (reference sequence). The CDR3 DNA reads as TGTGCCACCAGCAGAGATTCTACTAGCATCTTGGAGACCCAGTACTTC. It translates to CATSRDSTSILETQYF.

This clonotype has a count of ten or more. The chain recombines TRBV4-1 with TRBJ1-2; D is undetermined. Trimming stripped 0 bases from V and 5 bases from J, with 10 bases between. CDR1 is MGHRA and CDR2 is YSYEKL in the germline V gene. This CDR3 spans 14 amino acids. CDR3 sequence (DNA): TGCGCCAGCAGCCAAGAGCGGCGGGATTATGGCTACACCTTC. Translating gives CASSQERRDYGYTF.

The V and J genes are TRBV29-1 and TRBJ1-2; 7 nucleotides align to TRBD1. The germline V gene encodes CDR1 SQVTM and CDR2 ANQGSEA. J gave up 4 bases and V 3 bases, and 5 bases lay outside the gene matches. The length of the CDR3 is 13 residues. CDR3 residues: CSVDDRVGYGYTF. The CDR3, as DNA: TGCAGCGTTGACGACAGGGTAGGCTATGGCTACACCTTC.

The V and J genes are TRBV7-9 and TRBJ2-6; D is ambiguous. Germline V gene data show CDR1 as SEHNR and CDR2 as FQNEAQ (reference sequence). This CDR3 comprises 11 residues. The ends were cut back, 11 bases at V and 2 bases at J, with 4 bases in the middle. The CDR3 here is CAGTGANVLTF. CDR3 nucleotides: TGTGCCGGGACTGGGGCCAACGTCCTGACTTTC.

This chain joins TRBV19 and TRBJ2-3; tentatively, D is TRBD1 (5 bases). The germline V gene has CDR1 LNHDA and CDR2 SQIVND (reference sequence). V shed 3 bases and J shed 3 bases, with 7 bases lying between them. The CDR3 covers 13 residues. The chain's CDR3 is CASSIGHTDTQYF. The CDR3 DNA reads TGTGCCAGTAGTATCGGACATACAGATACGCAGTATTTT.

This chain connects TRBV7-2 to TRBJ2-1, with unresolved D. Trimming pared 6 bases from V and 10 bases from J, leaving 10 bases between. Per the germline V gene, CDR1 is SGHTA and CDR2 is FQGNSA. The CDR3 is made up of 11 amino acids. CDR3 nucleotide sequence: TGTGCCAGCAGTCCCCTCGGGGAGCAGTTCTTC. Translating it yields CASSPLGEQFF.

The V and J genes are TRBV6-5 and TRBJ2-3, with no clear D. Trimming stripped 6 bases from V and 3 bases from J, with 10 bases between. Germline-derived CDR1 and CDR2 are MNHEY and SVGAGI. This CDR3 is built from 13 residues. The CDR3 nucleotides read TGTGCCAGCAGATCCCCTGGAACAGATACGCAGTATTTT. Its protein product is CASRSPGTDTQYF.

The chain combines TRBV3-1 with TRBJ2-7; D gene unclear. Trimming left V 0 bases short and J 2 bases short, with 2 bases between. Germline-derived CDR1 and CDR2 are LGHDT and YNNKEL (reference sequence). CDR3 length: 12 amino acids. This CDR3 is CASSQDTYEQYF. CDR3 nucleotide sequence: TGTGCCAGCAGCCAAGATACCTACGAGCAGTACTTC.

This clonotype was seen a few times. The V call is TRBV30, the J call TRBJ2-7, with D perhaps assigned TRBD1 or TRBD2 (5 bases each). The length of the CDR3 is 13 residues. From germline, CDR1 is GTSNPN and CDR2 SVGIG (reference sequence). V lost 3 bases and J lost 5, with 14 bases in between. The CDR3 loop reads CAWSTGEGDEQYF. CDR3 in DNA: TGTGCCTGGAGCACCGGGGAAGGGGACGAGCAGTACTTC.

The chain recombines TRBV7-2 with TRBJ2-7; no definite D call. V lost 2 bases and J lost 3, with 8 bases in between. The CDR3 extends over 13 amino acids. The germline CDR1 and CDR2 sequences are SGHTA and FQGNSA. Written as DNA, the CDR3 is TGTGCCAGCAGCTTATTACTAATCTACGAGCAGTACTTC. Protein product: CASSLLLIYEQYF.

This clonotype was seen a handful of times. The V and J genes are TRBV7-2 and TRBJ1-2; 8 bases align to TRBD1. Germline CDR1 is SGHTA and CDR2 is FQGNSA. The junction had 3 bases not matched to a gene; V was cut back by 1 base and J by 8 bases. This CDR3 is 13 amino acids long. DNA of the CDR3: TGTGCCAGCAGCTTAGACAGGGGGAGAGGCTACACCTTC. Its translation: CASSLDRGRGYTF.

This clonotype was seen repeatedly, ten times or more. The gene calls are TRBV7-2 and TRBJ2-7, with 10 bases that match TRBD1. The V segment lost 4 bases and the J segment 0 bases; nucleotides outside the gene matches: 6. Per germline, CDR1 SGHTA and CDR2 FQGNSA. The CDR3 contains 16 residues. The chain's CDR3 is CASSYSGQGSSYEQYF. CDR3 DNA sequence: TGTGCCAGCAGCTATTCGGGACAGGGGAGCTCCTACGAGCAGTACTTC.

This clonotype has only a few counts. The CDR3 nucleotides read TGTGCCAGCAGCTTAGCGGGATCGGGCCAGCCCCAGCATTTT. The encoded protein is CASSLAGSGQPQHF. The chain is built from TRBV7-9 and TRBJ1-5; the D is unclear. Trimming stripped 0 bases from V and 7 bases from J, with 10 bases between. Germline values: CDR1 SEHNR, CDR2 FQNEAQ (reference sequence). The CDR3 is 14 amino acids. Variable domain in full (rest from reference TRBV7-9 and TRBJ1-5): DTGVSQNPRHKITKRGQNVTFRCDPISEHNRLYWYRQTLGQGPEFLTYFQNEAQLEKSRLLSDRFSAERPKGSFSTLEIQRTEQGDSAMYLCASSLAGSGQPQHFGDGTRLSIL.

This clonotype showed up just once. Sequence at one end of the junction differs from germline and may be a read error. This chain links TRBV4-3 with TRBJ2-3; 8 bases are a match to TRBD1. Germline CDR1 and CDR2: LGHNA and YSLEER. This CDR3 has 16 amino acids. CDR3 protein: CASSQGRTRGPDTRYF. The DNA of the CDR3 is TGCGCCAGCAGCCAAGGTCGCACCAGGGGGCCAGATACGCGGTATTTT.

The chain has TRBV19 and TRBJ1-1; D may be TRBD1 (6 bases). Trimming removed 5 bases from V and 0 bases from J, with 10 bases in between. The germline V gene encodes CDR1 LNHDA and CDR2 SQIVND (reference sequence). The CDR3 length is 14 residues. CDR3 amino acids: CASSRGPLNTEAFF. The CDR3 nucleotides read TGTGCCAGTAGTCGGGGGCCCCTGAACACTGAAGCTTTCTTT.

This clonotype was observed at least ten times. The gene calls are TRBV29-1 and TRBJ2-6; D is unclear. Germline CDR1 is SQVTM and CDR2 is ANQGSEA. Trimming cost V 6 bases and J 0 bases, with 9 bases left between them. The CDR3 sequence is 14 residues long. The CDR3 nucleotides read TGCAGCGTCTTCCGGTTCTCTGGGGCCAACGTCCTGACTTTC. Translation gives CSVFRFSGANVLTF.

The rearrangement links TRBV11-2 to TRBJ1-2; TRBD1 is a possible D gene (6 bases). Trimming cost V 6 bases and J 3 bases, with 14 bases left between them. This CDR3 has 14 amino acids. Germline V gives CDR1 SGHAT, CDR2 FQNNGV. CDR3 nucleotide sequence: TGTGCCAGCAGACCTCTGGACAGAGACTATGGCTACACCTTC. Amino acid sequence: CASRPLDRDYGYTF.

This clonotype showed up many times. The CDR3 DNA is TGTGCCAGCAGCCCGCGACCGTCGGGGGCCAGCAATCAGCCCCAGCATTTT. Protein sequence: CASSPRPSGASNQPQHF. V and J are TRBV7-8 and TRBJ1-5; D may be TRBD1 (6 bases). The CDR3 totals 17 residues. Germline V gene lookup returns CDR1 SGHVS and CDR2 FQNEAQ. With 5 bases removed from V and 1 base from J, the gap between germline ends came to 18 bases. Using reference TRBV7-8 and TRBJ1-5 for the parts outside the CDR3, the full variable domain is GAGVSQSPRYKVAKRGQDVALRCDPISGHVSLFWYQQALGQGPEFLTYFQNEAQLDKSGLPSDRFFAERPEGSVSTLKIQRTQQEDSAVYLCASSPRPSGASNQPQHFGDGTRLSIL.

The rearrangement joins TRBV28 to TRBJ2-7; D might be TRBD2 (5 bases). Germline V CDR1 and CDR2: MDHEN, SYDVKM. The ends were cut back, 2 bases at V and 1 base at J, with 9 bases in the middle. The length of the CDR3 is 14 residues. CDR3 residues: CASSLERDSYEQYF. The CDR3 nucleotides read TGTGCCAGCAGTTTAGAGAGGGATTCCTACGAGCAGTACTTC. Full variable domain (remainder filled in from reference TRBV28 and TRBJ2-7): DVKVTQSSRYLVKRTGEKVFLECVQDMDHENMFWYRQDPGLGLRLIYFSYDVKMKEKGDIPEGYSVSREKKERFSLILESASTNQTSMYLCASSLERDSYEQYFGPGTRLTVT.

The chain joins TRBV7-2 to TRBJ2-1; possible D gene TRBD2, 6 bases. Between the trimmed V and J ends, which lost 2 bases and 10 bases, there was a span of 18 bases. CDR3 size: 15 residues. Germline V gives CDR1 SGHTA, CDR2 FQGNSA. The CDR3 bases are TGTGCCAGCAGCTTATTGTTCGGGGGATCTTGGGAGCAGTTCTTC. Residues: CASSLLFGGSWEQFF.

This clonotype was seen many times. The rearrangement uses TRBV19 and TRBJ1-2; 7 bases line up with TRBD1. Germline V gives CDR1 LNHDA, CDR2 SQIVND (reference sequence). Trimming at V came to 9 bases and at J to 4 bases, leaving 8 bases not matched to a gene. The length of the CDR3 is 13 residues. The CDR3 spells CASLRRDSYGYTF. The CDR3 DNA sequence: TGTGCCAGCCTTCGTAGGGACAGCTATGGCTACACCTTC.

This chain links TRBV7-8 with TRBJ2-1; 7 positions agree with TRBD2. CDR1 and CDR2 from the germline V gene are SGHVS and FQNEAQ. The CDR3 covers 13 residues. The V and J ends lost 8 bases and 8 bases, in that order; junction bases with no gene match: 9. CDR3 sequence: CASGRAGSHEQFF. In nucleotides, the CDR3 is TGTGCCAGCGGGAGGGCCGGTAGTCATGAGCAGTTCTTC.

The chain couples TRBV20-1 to TRBJ2-7; unclear D gene. The CDR3 is 12 residues long. V lost 0 bases, J lost 5 bases, and 8 bases lay in between. In germline, CDR1 is DFQATT, CDR2 SNEGSKA (reference sequence). In DNA form, the CDR3 reads TGCAGTGCTAGAGATATGGGCCACGAGCAGTACTTC. Translated: CSARDMGHEQYF.